One sample yielded the 10 T cell receptor beta chains listed below, sequenced in a study of blood T cell repertoires in COVID-19. Generated by immunoSEQ multiplex PCR, the TCRdb table keeps only in-frame clones and is missing some. The profile covers some 200,000 clones, with 70% to 90% appearing a single time and about 22% taken by the ten largest. The specimen sequenced was peripheral blood. Receptor source: a man in his 60s with active or convalescent COVID-19.

The J gene is TRBJ1-2, the V gene TRBV4-1; D perhaps matches TRBD1 (5 bases). Trimming stripped 0 bases from V and 4 bases from J, with 12 bases between. Germline lookup yields CDR1 MGHRA and CDR2 YSYEKL. This CDR3 has 15 residues. The CDR3 protein is CASSQDQQDPYGYTF. The CDR3 nucleotides are TGCGCCAGCAGCCAAGATCAACAGGATCCCTATGGCTACACCTTC.

The rearrangement links TRBV6-5 to TRBJ1-1; possible D gene TRBD1, 5 bases. This CDR3 has 14 amino acids. Trimming shortened V by 6 bases and J by 4 bases, and 15 bases separated the two germline ends. Germline assignment: CDR1 MNHEY and CDR2 SVGAGI. CDR3 sequence: CASRPERGTTEAFF. Written as DNA, the CDR3 is TGTGCCAGCAGGCCGGAACGGGGGACCACTGAAGCTTTCTTT.

The chain carries TRBV7-9 and TRBJ1-1; D might be TRBD1 (5 bases). CDR3 length: 16 residues. The germline V and J ends were trimmed by 2 bases and 4 bases, with 17 bases remaining between them. The germline CDR1 and CDR2 sequences are SEHNR and FQNEAQ (reference sequence). The CDR3 spells CASSLTTPGGITEAFF. CDR3 coding DNA: TGTGCCAGCAGCTTAACCACCCCGGGGGGGATCACTGAAGCTTTCTTT.

The gene calls are TRBV18 and TRBJ1-3, with 7 bases aligning to TRBD1. The J segment lost 0 bases and the V segment lost 3 bases, leaving 5 bases of the junction unmatched. Per the germline V gene, CDR1 is KGHSH and CDR2 is LQKENI. The CDR3 runs 16 residues. This CDR3 reads CASSPEGTVSGNTIYF. CDR3 sequence (DNA): TGTGCCAGCTCACCCGAAGGGACAGTCTCTGGAAACACCATATATTTT.

This chain joins TRBV7-8 and TRBJ1-3; TRBD1 matches 11 bases. This CDR3 is built from 17 residues. Germline V gives CDR1 SGHVS, CDR2 FQNEAQ. V lost 5 bases to trimming and J lost 0 bases; unmatched junction nucleotides: 6. The CDR3, as DNA: TGTGCCAGCAGCCCACGGACAGGGGGCTACTCTGGAAACACCATATATTTT. It yields the protein CASSPRTGGYSGNTIYF.

V and J are TRBV5-1 and TRBJ2-5; 16 nucleotides align to TRBD2. This CDR3 contains 16 residues. V shed 4 bases, J shed 6 bases, and the junction held 6 bases outside the gene matches. In germline, CDR1 is SGHRS, CDR2 YFSETQ. CDR3 sequence: CASSTGTSGGAKTQYF. The CDR3 region has the DNA TGCGCCAGCAGCACAGGGACTAGCGGGGGGGCAAAGACCCAGTACTTC.

The rearrangement links TRBV6-5 to TRBJ1-1, with D maybe TRBD1 (5 bases). From germline, CDR1 is MNHEY and CDR2 SVGAGI. This CDR3 contains 13 residues. Trimming left V 5 bases short and J 3 bases short, with 10 bases between. The CDR3 loop reads CASSRQWYTEAFF. The CDR3 DNA reads TGTGCCAGCAGTCGACAGTGGTACACTGAAGCTTTCTTT.

V is TRBV6-5 and J is TRBJ1-5, with D perhaps TRBD1 (5 bases). The CDR3 consists of 14 residues. V lost 7 bases, J lost 6 bases, and 16 bases lay in between. From germline, CDR1 is MNHEY and CDR2 SVGAGI. Written as DNA, the CDR3 is TGTGCCAGCACCCTCGGGGGGGACGGTCAGCCCCAGCATTTT. Protein product: CASTLGGDGQPQHF.

This chain joins TRBV18 and TRBJ1-1, with 9 bases matching TRBD1. CDR1 and CDR2 (germline): KGHSH, LQKENI. The CDR3 extends over 15 amino acids. After removal of 3 bases from V and 6 bases from J, the junction contained 8 bases not matched to a gene. For the CDR3, the DNA is TGTGCCAGCTCACCTCCGGGACAGGGTTTCTCTGAAGCTTTCTTT. It codes for CASSPPGQGFSEAFF.

The chain is built from TRBV27 and TRBJ2-7; TRBD2 aligns across 10 bases. The CDR3 loop spans 15 amino acids. With 3 bases clipped from V and 7 bases from J, the junction kept 9 bases outside the gene matches. Germline V lookup: CDR1 MNHEY, CDR2 SMNVEV (reference sequence). This CDR3 is CASSFERGGSNEQYF. Written as DNA, the CDR3 is TGTGCCAGCAGTTTCGAGCGGGGGGGATCTAATGAGCAGTACTTC.